Listed here are 13 T cell receptor beta chains from one sample, sequenced in a study of Ad26.COV2.S vaccination and SARS-CoV-2 variants. Treatment indicated: about 20 received Ad26.COV2.S at low or high dose, single or two shots; several received placebo; per-sample allocation not given. The samples date from day 63 after the first vaccine or placebo injection. The assay was immunoSEQ multiplex PCR, and TCRdb's table has in-frame clones only and misses some. The top ten hold 2.9% of the sample, which has roughly 250,000 clones, roughly 89% seen once. The sample consisted of peripheral blood, taken in a trial of Ad26.COV2.S vaccine versus placebo. All receptors come from a person between 18 and 65 years old who received the Ad26.COV2.S COVID-19 vaccine or a placebo.

This clone was seen only once. V usage is TRBV7-2 and J usage is TRBJ1-1; D is undetermined. The germline gives CDR1 SGHTA, CDR2 FQGNSA. CDR3 length: 12 residues. The V end lost 1 base, the J end lost 5 bases, and 5 bases lay between the germline ends. The DNA for the CDR3 is TGTGCCAGCAGCTTAGGCTTGACTGAAGCTTTCTTT. It translates to CASSLGLTEAFF.

The chain joins TRBV30 to TRBJ1-3; 8 bases are a match to TRBD1. The V gene end was trimmed by 5 bases and the J gene end by 0 bases; junction bases not matched to a gene: 9. CDR1 GTSNPN and CDR2 SVGIG come from the germline V gene (reference sequence). The CDR3 loop spans 16 amino acids. The CDR3 DNA sequence: TGTGCCTGGTTATATAGGGACAGGTCCTCTGGAAACACCATATATTTT. This codes for CAWLYRDRSSGNTIYF. Together with reference TRBV30 and TRBJ1-3, the CDR3 gives the full variable domain: SQTIHQWPATLVQPVGSPLSLECTVEGTSNPNLYWYRQAAGRGLQLLFYSVGIGQISSEVPQNLSASRPQDRQFILSSKKLLLSDSGFYLCAWLYRDRSSGNTIYFGEGSWLTVV.

V usage is TRBV5-1 and J usage is TRBJ2-3, with TRBD2 matching over 16 bases. This CDR3 is built from 17 residues. Germline CDR1 is SGHRS and CDR2 is YFSETQ. Trimming at V came to 4 bases and at J to 4 bases, leaving 6 bases not matched to a gene. This CDR3 reads CASSPGLAGGPADTQYF. In DNA, the CDR3 is TGCGCCAGCAGCCCGGGACTAGCGGGAGGGCCGGCAGATACGCAGTATTTT.

The chain links TRBV24-1 to TRBJ2-7, with D possibly being TRBD1 (5 bases). Germline V lookup: CDR1 KGHDR, CDR2 SFDVKD. V shed 0 bases and J shed 5 bases, with 10 bases lying between them. The CDR3 totals 14 residues. CDR3 DNA: TGTGCCACCAGTGATTTGCCGCAAGGGGACGAGCAGTACTTC. Its protein is CATSDLPQGDEQYF.

This clone was observed a few times. The chain links TRBV19 to TRBJ1-4; a possible D gene is TRBD1 (6 bases). The CDR3 contains 17 residues. V lost 5 bases and J lost 8, with 24 bases in between. From germline, CDR1 is LNHDA and CDR2 SQIVND (reference sequence). The CDR3 loop reads CASSAWHRTEVSEKLFF. The CDR3 DNA follows: TGTGCCAGTAGTGCATGGCACAGGACAGAGGTGTCCGAAAAACTGTTTTTT. The whole variable domain, remainder taken from reference TRBV19 and TRBJ1-4, is DGGITQSPKYLFRKEGQNVTLSCEQNLNHDAMYWYRQDPGQGLRLIYYSQIVNDFQKGDIAEGYSVSREKKESFPLTVTSAQKNPTAFYLCASSAWHRTEVSEKLFFGSGTQLSVL.

This clone was observed once. The rearrangement uses TRBV5-1 and TRBJ2-3; TRBD2 is a possible D gene (6 bases). Deletions cut 6 bases from V and 3 bases from J, with 14 bases between. Looked up from germline, CDR1 is SGHRS and CDR2 is YFSETQ. This CDR3 spans 14 amino acids. The CDR3, as DNA: TGCGCCAGCACCCTGACTAGTTTTACAGATACGCAGTATTTT. Translated: CASTLTSFTDTQYF.

This clone was seen a single time. The chain has TRBV5-1 and TRBJ2-2; D is undetermined. Trimming left V 0 bases short and J 5 bases short, with 11 bases between. Looked up from germline, CDR1 is SGHRS and CDR2 is YFSETQ. The CDR3 is 15 residues long. The CDR3 loop is CASSLVIGKTGELFF. CDR3 DNA: TGCGCCAGCAGCTTGGTTATAGGGAAAACCGGGGAGCTGTTTTTT.

The chain employs TRBV5-6 and TRBJ2-7; D is ambiguous. CDR1 is SGHDT and CDR2 is YYEEEE in the germline V gene. V shed 0 bases and J shed 3 bases, with 4 bases lying between them. This CDR3 spans 12 amino acids. The CDR3 DNA follows: TGTGCCAGCAGCTTGGATTACTACGAGCAGTACTTC. Translated: CASSLDYYEQYF. Together with reference TRBV5-6 and TRBJ2-7, the CDR3 gives the full variable domain: DAGVTQSPTHLIKTRGQQVTLRCSPKSGHDTVSWYQQALGQGPQFIFQYYEEEERQRGNFPDRFSGHQFPNYSSELNVNALLLGDSALYLCASSLDYYEQYFGPGTRLTVT.

The rearrangement joins TRBV30 to TRBJ1-5, with no clear D. V was cut by 3 bases and J by 4 bases, with 13 bases left in between. The CDR3 spans 14 residues. The germline V gene has CDR1 GTSNPN and CDR2 SVGIG (reference sequence). CDR3 in amino acids: CAWSDGNGNQPQHF. CDR3 nucleotide sequence: TGTGCCTGGAGCGACGGAAACGGGAATCAGCCCCAGCATTTT.

The chain links TRBV9 to TRBJ2-3; 11 bases map to TRBD2. The junction had 2 bases not matched to a gene; V was cut back by 5 bases and J by 3 bases. Germline V gene data show CDR1 as SGDLS and CDR2 as YYNGEE. The CDR3 extends over 14 amino acids. CDR3: CASSLAGGTDTQYF. In DNA, the CDR3 is TGTGCCAGCAGTCTAGCGGGGGGAACAGATACGCAGTATTTT.

The V and J genes are TRBV30 and TRBJ1-5, with 7 bases matching TRBD1. The germline CDR1 and CDR2 sequences are GTSNPN and SVGIG (reference sequence). Trimming at V came to 2 bases and at J to 4 bases, leaving 2 bases not matched to a gene. The CDR3 sequence is 13 residues long. CDR3 sequence (DNA): TGTGCCTGGAGTTCAGGGGGAAATCAGCCCCAGCATTTT. Residues: CAWSSGGNQPQHF.

This clone was counted a single time. This chain connects TRBV7-2 to TRBJ2-5; 10 bases are a match to TRBD2. In germline, CDR1 is SGHTA, CDR2 FQGNSA. The CDR3 spans 16 residues. The J segment lost 2 bases and the V segment lost 2 bases, leaving 5 bases of the junction unmatched. CDR3 sequence: CASSLRLAGAQETQYF. The CDR3 nucleotides read TGTGCCAGCAGCTTACGGCTAGCGGGGGCACAAGAGACCCAGTACTTC. The full variable domain, completed using reference TRBV7-2 and TRBJ2-5, is GAGVSQSPSNKVTEKGKDVELRCDPISGHTALYWYRQSLGQGLEFLIYFQGNSAPDKSGLPSDRFSAERTGGSVSTLTIQRTQQEDSAVYLCASSLRLAGAQETQYFGPGTRLLVL.

This clone was seen a few times. The chain employs TRBV7-2 and TRBJ2-1; a possible D gene is TRBD2 (7 bases). The CDR3 length is 16 residues. Trimming stripped 4 bases from V and 2 bases from J, with 15 bases between. Germline values: CDR1 SGHTA, CDR2 FQGNSA. The CDR3 DNA follows: TGTGCCAGCAGCTCAGAAGCGGGACAAGCCTACAATGAGCAGTTCTTC. Its protein product is CASSSEAGQAYNEQFF.